A single sample gave rise to the 23 T cell receptor beta chains below, sequenced in a study of T cell responses to AZD1222 COVID-19 vaccine. Profiled with immunoSEQ multiplex PCR; TCRdb holds only in-frame clones, not every one. The sample yields about 140,000 clones, more than 85% seen once. The sample was peripheral blood, taken on day 0 of AZD1222 vaccination. Receptor source: an adult in good health.

The CDR3 DNA reads as TGTGCCAGCAGTTACAGGCAGAATGAAAAACTGTTTTTT. Translation gives CASSYRQNEKLFF. The gene calls are TRBV6-5 and TRBJ1-4, with D uncertain. The CDR3 is made up of 13 amino acids. CDR1 MNHEY and CDR2 SVGAGI come from the germline V gene. V was clipped by 2 bases and J by 5 bases, with 6 bases between them.

This chain links TRBV7-2 with TRBJ2-1, with D possibly TRBD2 on 5 matching bases. V was cut by 1 base and J by 8 bases, with 12 bases left in between. Germline CDR1 SGHTA, CDR2 FQGNSA. The CDR3 spans 14 residues. CDR3 residues: CASSLGRGFDEQFF. In DNA, the CDR3 is TGTGCCAGCAGCTTAGGCCGGGGATTCGATGAGCAGTTCTTC. Full variable domain (outside the CDR3, taken from reference TRBV7-2 and TRBJ2-1): GAGVSQSPSNKVTEKGKDVELRCDPISGHTALYWYRQSLGQGLEFLIYFQGNSAPDKSGLPSDRFSAERTGGSVSTLTIQRTQQEDSAVYLCASSLGRGFDEQFFGPGTRLTVL.

The CDR3 region has the DNA TGTGCCAGCAGCCAAGTGGCAGGGGGGAACACCGGGGAGCTGTTTTTT. As protein: CASSQVAGGNTGELFF. V is TRBV3-1 (or the pseudogene TRBV3-2) and J is TRBJ2-2; 7 positions agree with TRBD1. The CDR3 is 16 residues long. The V and J ends lost 1 base and 1 base, in that order; junction bases with no gene match: 3. Germline loops: CDR1 LGHDT, CDR2 YNNKEL (reference sequence).

The chain joins TRBV6-4 to TRBJ2-3, with D perhaps TRBD2 (6 bases). The CDR3 loop spans 14 amino acids. CDR1 is MRHNA, CDR2 SNTAGT, per germline. Trimming took 5 bases from V and 2 from J, leaving 11 bases between them. CDR3 bases: TGTGCCAGCAGTAGGGACTTCTCCACAGATACGCAGTATTTT. Translated, it gives CASSRDFSTDTQYF.

CDR3 nucleotide sequence: TGTGCCAGCAGCGCCGGACTAGCGGGAGTCGGAGAGACCCAGTACTTC. This gives the protein CASSAGLAGVGETQYF. The gene calls are TRBV7-9 and TRBJ2-5; TRBD2 aligns across 13 bases. Per the germline V gene, CDR1 is SEHNR and CDR2 is FQNEAQ (reference sequence). Trimming removed 5 bases from V and 4 bases from J; junction bases left unmatched: 7. The CDR3 has 16 residues.

The chain is built from TRBV15 and TRBJ1-2, with 9 bases that match TRBD1. CDR1 and CDR2 from the germline V gene are LNHNV and YYDKDF (reference sequence). The CDR3 length is 15 residues. V gave up 1 base and J gave up 7 bases; unmatched junction bases: 7. CDR3 DNA: TGTGCCACCAGCAGAGGGGACAGGGTAGACGGTGGCTACACCTTC. Its translation: CATSRGDRVDGGYTF. Drawing the rest from reference TRBV15 and TRBJ1-2, the complete variable domain is DAMVIQNPRYQVTQFGKPVTLSCSQTLNHNVMYWYQQKSSQAPKLLFHYYDKDFNNEADTPDNFQSRRPNTSFCFLDIRSPGLGDTAMYLCATSRGDRVDGGYTFGSGTRLTVV.

This CDR3 reads CASGLDLSSYNEQFF. CDR3 sequence (DNA): TGTGCTAGTGGGCTCGATCTATCATCCTACAATGAGCAGTTCTTC. The V gene is TRBV12-5, the J gene TRBJ2-1; unclear D gene. Germline V gives CDR1 LGHNT, CDR2 FRNRAP. With 6 bases removed from V and 1 base from J, the gap between germline ends came to 13 bases. The CDR3 consists of 15 residues.

The chain uses TRBV27 and TRBJ2-5, with 15 bases identical to TRBD2. Germline values: CDR1 MNHEY, CDR2 SMNVEV (reference sequence). CDR3 length: 16 residues. Trimming at V came to 3 bases and at J to 5 bases, leaving 4 bases not matched to a gene. CDR3 residues: CASSLGLAGGRETQYF. CDR3 nucleotide sequence: TGTGCCAGCAGTTTGGGACTAGCGGGAGGTCGGGAGACCCAGTACTTC.

The CDR3: CASSQDRRADLGAGGYTF. The CDR3 coding sequence is TGCGCCAGCAGCCAAGATCGTCGCGCAGACTTGGGGGCTGGAGGCTACACCTTC. The chain is built from TRBV4-1 and TRBJ1-2; D perhaps matches TRBD1 (6 bases). The length of the CDR3 is 18 residues. Trimming took off 0 bases at V and 8 bases at J, with 25 bases between the two ends. The V gene's germline CDR1 is MGHRA and CDR2 YSYEKL.

The count of this clone is one. The chain uses TRBV5-1 and TRBJ1-2; D is unresolved. Germline CDR1 is SGHRS and CDR2 is YFSETQ. The CDR3 is made up of 16 amino acids. Between the trimmed V and J ends, which lost 4 bases and 8 bases, there was a span of 24 bases. CDR3: CASSPRPLDARWGYTF. CDR3 sequence (DNA): TGCGCCAGCAGCCCCCGGCCCCTAGACGCACGCTGGGGCTACACCTTC.

V usage is TRBV9 and J usage is TRBJ1-3; D possibly corresponds to TRBD1 (6 bases). CDR3 length equals 15 residues. Germline V gene sequence: CDR1 SGDLS, CDR2 YYNGEE. Trimming left V 0 bases short and J 3 bases short, with 10 bases between. The CDR3 nucleotides read TGTGCCAGCAGCGTAGCAGGGGCTGGTGGAAACACCATATATTTT. Protein product: CASSVAGAGGNTIYF.

The rearrangement uses TRBV14 and TRBJ1-1, with D perhaps matching TRBD1 (6 bases). This CDR3 has 14 residues. Trimming removed 3 bases from V and 10 bases from J, with 18 bases in between. Germline CDR1 reads SGHDN; CDR2 reads FVKESK. CDR3 nucleotides: TGTGCCAGCAGCCATATTTACGGGCCACAGGGAGCTTTCTTT. This codes for CASSHIYGPQGAFF.

The rearrangement joins TRBV2 to TRBJ2-3; D gene unclear. V lost 6 bases to trimming and J lost 6 bases, with 7 bases between them. This CDR3 has 11 residues. CDR1 SNHLY and CDR2 FYNNEI come from the germline V gene. The DNA of the CDR3 is TGTGCCAGCAGAGTCGGGGATACGCAGTATTTT. Translating it yields CASRVGDTQYF.

The chain combines TRBV15 with TRBJ1-2; a weak D match, TRBD1 (5 bases). CDR1 LNHNV and CDR2 YYDKDF come from the germline V gene (reference sequence). Trimming left V 0 bases short and J 2 bases short, with 13 bases between. There are 16 residues in the CDR3. The CDR3 DNA reads TGTGCCACCAGCAGAGATGGGGGGTGGCGAAACTATGGCTACACCTTC. The encoded protein is CATSRDGGWRNYGYTF.

This sequence joins TRBV6-1 and TRBJ1-2; the D is unclear. The CDR3 length is 15 residues. The germline V gene has CDR1 MNHNS and CDR2 SASEGT. Trimming removed 2 bases at V and 2 bases at J, with 12 bases between. The CDR3 sequence: CASSEFNRVNYGYTF. CDR3 sequence (DNA): TGTGCCAGCAGTGAATTCAATAGAGTCAACTATGGCTACACCTTC.

CDR3 coding DNA: TGTGCCAGTAGTTGGCCGGACAGGGCCTCCGGGCAGCCCCAGCATTTT. This sequence encodes CASSWPDRASGQPQHF. This rearrangement joins TRBV19 to TRBJ1-5; 8 positions agree with TRBD1. Germline values: CDR1 LNHDA, CDR2 SQIVND (reference sequence). V gave up 5 bases and J gave up 7 bases; unmatched junction bases: 13. This CDR3 contains 16 residues. Complete variable domain (other parts from reference TRBV19 and TRBJ1-5): DGGITQSPKYLFRKEGQNVTLSCEQNLNHDAMYWYRQDPGQGLRLIYYSQIVNDFQKGDIAEGYSVSREKKESFPLTVTSAQKNPTAFYLCASSWPDRASGQPQHFGDGTRLSIL.

The chain is built from TRBV19 and TRBJ1-1; perhaps TRBD1 as D (6 bases). This CDR3 has 14 amino acids. Germline assignment: CDR1 LNHDA and CDR2 SQIVND (reference sequence). V was cut by 4 bases and J by 1 base, with 10 bases left in between. DNA of the CDR3: TGTGCCAGTAGTACAGGGGCGGGGAACACTGAAGCTTTCTTT. Translating gives CASSTGAGNTEAFF. The full variable domain, rest sourced from reference TRBV19 and TRBJ1-1, is DGGITQSPKYLFRKEGQNVTLSCEQNLNHDAMYWYRQDPGQGLRLIYYSQIVNDFQKGDIAEGYSVSREKKESFPLTVTSAQKNPTAFYLCASSTGAGNTEAFFGQGTRLTVV.

The V call is TRBV10-3, the J call TRBJ1-3, with D perhaps TRBD1 (5 bases). CDR3 size: 15 residues. The germline CDR1 and CDR2 sequences are ENHRY and SYGVKD. The V gene lost 3 bases and the J gene lost 0 bases, with 9 bases spanning the gap. CDR3 protein: CAISDRGDSGNTIYF. CDR3 sequence (DNA): TGTGCCATCAGTGATAGGGGTGACTCTGGAAACACCATATATTTT.

CDR3 residues: CASSRGGSGNTIYF. CDR3 nucleotide sequence: TGTGCCAGCAGCCGAGGAGGCTCTGGAAACACCATATATTTT. This chain joins TRBV7-8 and TRBJ1-3; D gene uncertain. Trimming took off 5 bases at V and 0 bases at J, with 8 bases between the two ends. The germline V gene has CDR1 SGHVS and CDR2 FQNEAQ. The CDR3 consists of 14 residues. Together with reference TRBV7-8 and TRBJ1-3, the CDR3 gives the full variable domain: GAGVSQSPRYKVAKRGQDVALRCDPISGHVSLFWYQQALGQGPEFLTYFQNEAQLDKSGLPSDRFFAERPEGSVSTLKIQRTQQEDSAVYLCASSRGGSGNTIYFGEGSWLTVV.

The chain carries TRBV15 and TRBJ1-2, with D maybe TRBD1 (5 bases). Germline CDR1 reads LNHNV; CDR2 reads YYDKDF (reference sequence). This CDR3 has 15 residues. Trimming pared 0 bases from V and 7 bases from J, leaving 15 bases between. CDR3 DNA sequence: TGTGCCACCAGCAGAGATCCCCGGGGCTGGGGTGGCTACACCTTC. This gives the protein CATSRDPRGWGGYTF.

The chain uses TRBV12-5 and TRBJ1-2; D gene ambiguous. Trimming removed 4 bases from V and 4 bases from J, with 13 bases in between. The CDR3 covers 14 residues. Per the germline V gene, CDR1 is LGHNT and CDR2 is FRNRAP. CDR3 coding DNA: TGTGCTAGTGGTTCGGTCGGACGGGTCTATGGCTACACCTTC. Translating it yields CASGSVGRVYGYTF.

The J gene is TRBJ1-3, the V gene TRBV10-1; D is ambiguous. V was cut by 3 bases and J by 2 bases, with 17 bases left in between. Per germline, CDR1 WNHNN and CDR2 SYGVQD (reference sequence). This CDR3 is built from 17 residues. The CDR3 here is CASSDASSGIPGNTIYF. The CDR3 coding sequence is TGCGCCAGCAGTGATGCGTCCTCGGGGATACCTGGAAACACCATATATTTT.

In this sample, this clone turned up a few times. CDR3 sequence (DNA): TGTGCCAGCAGTCTGTTTGGACGGATTACCTACGAGCAGTACTTC. Its protein product is CASSLFGRITYEQYF. The chain combines TRBV7-9 with TRBJ2-7; D is ambiguous. The V end was cut by 6 bases, the J end by 2 bases, with 17 bases between. CDR1 SEHNR and CDR2 FQNEAQ come from the germline V gene (reference sequence). The CDR3 contains 15 residues.